This TCR beta chain comes out of a study of shared clonotypes between healthy human individuals. HIV-negative, healthy adults without recent acute infections or vaccinations were the donors. The germline gives CDR1 WSHSY, CDR2 SAAADI. The V gene end was trimmed by 5 bases and the J gene end by 1 base; junction bases not matched to a gene: 6. This CDR3 has 16 residues. The sequenced material, unsorted PBMC DNA, was run on ten immunoSEQ deep assay plates. Methods used by the authors: ImmunoSEQ sequences covered only the junction and lacked quality scores; filtering therefore differed. Repertoires were generated with immunoSEQ multiplex PCR, while TCRdb's copy carries only in-frame clones and drops some. V, J and clone size are taken as reported in that table, and D and trimming were inferred from the DNA itself. Of over 400,000 clones in the sample, around 73% were seen once.

This receptor was identified in a woman in her thirties or forties in good health. Some clones in this sample may be carry-over from other donors' samples. Material: PBMCs. The chain recombines TRBV10-2 with TRBJ2-2; TRBD1 agrees at 8 bases. CDR3 coding DNA: TGCGCCAGCAGTCTGCTTGGGACAGGGAACACCGGGGAGCTGTTTTTT. Its translation is CASSLLGTGNTGELFF.